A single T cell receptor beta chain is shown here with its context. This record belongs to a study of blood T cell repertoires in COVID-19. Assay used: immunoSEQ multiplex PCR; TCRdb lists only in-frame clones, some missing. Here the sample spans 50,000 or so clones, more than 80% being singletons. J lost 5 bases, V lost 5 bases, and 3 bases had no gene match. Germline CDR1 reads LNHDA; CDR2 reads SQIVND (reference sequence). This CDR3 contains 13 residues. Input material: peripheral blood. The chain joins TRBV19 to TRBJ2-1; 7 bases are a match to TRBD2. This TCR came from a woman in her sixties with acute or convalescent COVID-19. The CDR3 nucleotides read TGTGCCAGTAGTCCCGGGACTAACAATGAGCAGTTCTTC. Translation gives CASSPGTNNEQFF.